A single sample gave rise to the 14 T cell receptor beta chains below, sequenced in a study of cytomegalovirus exposure and HLA in healthy donors. Primers for the PCR totalled 60 Vbeta and 13 Jbeta. The data were produced by immunoSEQ multiplex PCR, yet TCRdb's version contains in-frame clones alone and is incomplete. Counted here are about 130,000 clones, over 60% occurring once; the ten biggest clones make up under 2.5%. The sequenced material came from PBMCs. The receptors derive from a man aged 30 to 39 in good health and CMV-seronegative.

This rearrangement joins TRBV27 to TRBJ2-3; 10 positions match TRBD2. Trimming at V came to 6 bases and at J to 2 bases, leaving 8 bases not matched to a gene. The germline V gene has CDR1 MNHEY and CDR2 SMNVEV (reference sequence). CDR3 length: 16 amino acids. CDR3 amino acids: CASRRILAGPTDTQYF. For the CDR3, the DNA is TGTGCCAGCAGAAGAATACTAGCGGGGCCCACAGATACGCAGTATTTT.

This clone was picked up a small number of times. This chain connects TRBV28 to TRBJ1-1; 9 nucleotides match TRBD1. V trimming: 4 bases; J trimming: 1 base; junction bases outside the gene matches: 7. Germline V gene lookup returns CDR1 MDHEN and CDR2 SYDVKM. This CDR3 spans 16 amino acids. This chain's CDR3 is CASSWGTGKGNTEAFF. CDR3 in DNA: TGTGCCAGCAGTTGGGGGACAGGGAAGGGGAACACTGAAGCTTTCTTT.

This clone has a single count. This rearrangement joins TRBV5-6 to TRBJ2-3; D possibly corresponds to TRBD1 (6 bases). CDR1 SGHDT and CDR2 YYEEEE come from the germline V gene. The length of the CDR3 is 13 residues. V lost 4 bases and J 6 bases, leaving 12 bases between the germline ends. In nucleotides, the CDR3 is TGTGCCAGCAGCCCGCACAGGGTGGATACGCAGTATTTT. Translating gives CASSPHRVDTQYF.

This clone was seen a single time. The chain joins TRBV28 to TRBJ1-2, with D unclear. The germline V gene encodes CDR1 MDHEN and CDR2 SYDVKM. There are 14 residues in the CDR3. The V end was cut by 2 bases, the J end by 4 bases, with 11 bases between. CDR3 residues: CASSLGGQFYGYTF. For the CDR3, the DNA is TGTGCCAGCAGTTTAGGAGGTCAGTTCTATGGCTACACCTTC.

This clone was counted only a few times. The chain employs TRBV5-1 and TRBJ2-3; 10 nucleotides match TRBD1. CDR1 is SGHRS, CDR2 YFSETQ, per germline. Trimming took 5 bases from V and 1 from J; bases not matched to a gene: 1. The CDR3 is 14 residues long. CDR3 DNA sequence: TGCGCCAGCAGGGGGACAGGGGGCACAGATACGCAGTATTTT. Amino acids: CASRGTGGTDTQYF.

The rearrangement links TRBV10-3 to TRBJ2-3; D call uncertain. CDR1 and CDR2 from the germline V gene are ENHRY and SYGVKD. CDR3 size: 16 residues. The V and J ends lost 2 bases and 2 bases respectively, with 14 bases between them. The CDR3 protein is CAISEGSGKDTDTQYF. The CDR3 coding sequence is TGTGCCATCAGTGAGGGGTCGGGTAAGGACACAGATACGCAGTATTTT.

The V gene is TRBV9, the J gene TRBJ1-1; TRBD1 might be the D (5 bases). Trimming left V 0 bases short and J 5 bases short, with 14 bases between. CDR1 and CDR2 (germline): SGDLS, YYNGEE. The CDR3 has 15 amino acids. CDR3 protein: CASSVATQGRTEAFF. The CDR3 nucleotides are TGTGCCAGCAGCGTAGCTACTCAGGGAAGGACTGAAGCTTTCTTT.

The chain recombines TRBV19 with TRBJ1-5; tentative D call: TRBD1 (6 bases). Germline V lookup: CDR1 LNHDA, CDR2 SQIVND (reference sequence). V was pared by 4 bases and J by 4 bases, with 20 bases between. The CDR3 runs 17 residues. The DNA for the CDR3 is TGTGCCAGTAGTAACGGCCGTTCAGGGGCCCCAAATCAGCCCCAGCATTTT. It codes for CASSNGRSGAPNQPQHF. Combining the CDR3 with reference TRBV19 and TRBJ1-5 gives the whole variable domain DGGITQSPKYLFRKEGQNVTLSCEQNLNHDAMYWYRQDPGQGLRLIYYSQIVNDFQKGDIAEGYSVSREKKESFPLTVTSAQKNPTAFYLCASSNGRSGAPNQPQHFGDGTRLSIL.

CDR3 sequence: CASSLLSRQGDETQYF. CDR3 coding DNA: TGTGCCAGCAGCTTACTTTCCCGACAGGGGGATGAGACCCAGTACTTC. V gene TRBV7-2 combines with J gene TRBJ2-5, with 9 bases fitting TRBD1. Germline V gene sequence: CDR1 SGHTA, CDR2 FQGNSA. The length of the CDR3 is 16 residues. The J segment lost 5 bases and the V segment lost 2 bases, leaving 9 bases of the junction unmatched.

The chain recombines TRBV19 with TRBJ1-5; D gene ambiguous. The CDR3 is made up of 17 amino acids. From germline, CDR1 is LNHDA and CDR2 SQIVND (reference sequence). Between the trimmed V and J ends, which lost 6 bases and 0 bases, there was a span of 18 bases. The CDR3 reads CASRTSREVNSNQPQHF. CDR3 DNA sequence: TGTGCCAGTAGGACATCCCGGGAGGTAAATAGCAATCAGCCCCAGCATTTT.

The chain joins TRBV7-8 to TRBJ2-7; D unresolved. Per germline, CDR1 SGHVS and CDR2 FQNEAQ. The CDR3 is 14 residues long. Trimming took off 5 bases at V and 4 bases at J, with 15 bases between the two ends. For the CDR3, the DNA is TGTGCCAGCAGCCTTGGCACAGCCGCTTACGAGCAGTACTTC. Amino acid sequence: CASSLGTAAYEQYF.

V and J are TRBV14 and TRBJ1-5; 9 bases fit TRBD1. V lost 0 bases and J lost 11; bases outside the gene matches: 8. The germline CDR1 and CDR2 sequences are SGHDN and FVKESK. The CDR3 runs 15 residues. CDR3 protein: CASSQEGQGLSAQHF. CDR3 nucleotides: TGTGCCAGCAGCCAAGAGGGACAGGGCCTCTCGGCCCAGCATTTT.

CDR3 coding DNA: TGTGCCAGCAGCTCGACAGGGAAGACGCAGTATTTT. Translated, it gives CASSSTGKTQYF. The chain is built from TRBV11-3 and TRBJ2-3; 7 bases line up with TRBD1. The CDR3 is 12 residues long. Trimming at V came to 4 bases and at J to 9 bases, leaving 4 bases not matched to a gene. The germline V gene encodes CDR1 SGHNT and CDR2 YENEEA.

This clone occurred a few times. The CDR3 DNA reads as TGTGCCAGCAGCGGTCAGGGGGATCTTGTCGGGGAGCTGTTTTTT. Its translation: CASSGQGDLVGELFF. The V gene is TRBV7-9, the J gene TRBJ2-2; 7 bases align to TRBD1. The V and J ends lost 5 bases and 7 bases, in that order; junction bases with no gene match: 10. Germline-derived CDR1 and CDR2 are SEHNR and FQNEAQ (reference sequence). The CDR3 runs to 15 residues.